The 31 T cell receptor beta chains below all came from one sample that was sequenced in a study of cytomegalovirus exposure and HLA in healthy donors. PCR was performed using 60 Vbeta and 13 Jbeta primers. Clones were read by immunoSEQ multiplex PCR, and TCRdb kept only the in-frame ones, dropping some. This sample has about 120,000 clones, with about 62% found just once. Sequencing used PBMCs. These TCRs come from a middle-aged woman in good health and CMV-seropositive.

The chain couples TRBV2 to TRBJ2-5, with D possibly being TRBD2 (7 bases). This CDR3 is 13 amino acids long. Trimming pared 6 bases from V and 5 bases from J, leaving 13 bases between. Germline assignment: CDR1 SNHLY and CDR2 FYNNEI. CDR3 DNA: TGTGCCAGCAGGGCAGGGAGGGGGGAGACCCAGTACTTC. It codes for CASRAGRGETQYF. Complete variable domain (other parts from reference TRBV2 and TRBJ2-5): EPEVTQTPSHQVTQMGQEVILRCVPISNHLYFYWYRQILGQKVEFLVSFYNNEISEKSEIFDDQFSVERPDGSNFTLKIRSTKLEDSAMYFCASRAGRGETQYFGPGTRLLVL.

The chain recombines TRBV6-1 with TRBJ2-7; D gene unclear. Germline values: CDR1 MNHNS, CDR2 SASEGT. CDR3 length equals 11 residues. V was pared by 5 bases and J by 3 bases, with 5 bases between. CDR3 bases: TGTGCCAGCAGTCCTAACTACGAGCAGTACTTC. Protein: CASSPNYEQYF.

The chain links TRBV6-5 to TRBJ1-2, with 8 bases that match TRBD1. V shed 6 bases and J 8 bases; nucleotides not matched to a gene: 8. The CDR3 extends over 13 amino acids. Germline CDR1 MNHEY, CDR2 SVGAGI. The CDR3 region is CASSPQGVSGYTF. The CDR3 bases are TGTGCCAGCAGCCCACAGGGGGTGAGCGGCTACACCTTC.

The table lists this clone with a few counts. V usage is TRBV28 and J usage is TRBJ2-3; 11 nucleotides match TRBD2. Germline V gene sequence: CDR1 MDHEN, CDR2 SYDVKM. J was trimmed by 3 bases and V by 8 bases; bases with no gene match: 7. The CDR3 has 15 amino acids. CDR3 protein: CASGASGRNTDTQYF. For the CDR3, the DNA is TGTGCCAGCGGGGCTAGCGGGAGGAATACAGATACGCAGTATTTT.

This clone was picked up a small number of times. The V and J genes are TRBV6-5 and TRBJ1-1, with a possible D match to TRBD1 (6 bases). The V gene lost 8 bases and the J gene lost 4 bases, with 17 bases spanning the gap. The CDR3 has 14 residues. Germline loops: CDR1 MNHEY, CDR2 SVGAGI. CDR3 in DNA: TGTGCCAGCCGGGAGGGGGGGGCGGGCACTGAAGCTTTCTTT. It codes for CASREGGAGTEAFF.

The rearrangement uses TRBV5-6 and TRBJ1-5, with D unclear. Trimming left V 2 bases short and J 0 bases short, with 9 bases between. Germline assignment: CDR1 SGHDT and CDR2 YYEEEE. CDR3 length: 15 residues. The CDR3 bases are TGTGCCAGCAGCTTCTCCCAGGTTAGCAATCAGCCCCAGCATTTT. It specifies CASSFSQVSNQPQHF.

The CDR3 bases are TGCAGCGTTGCGGTTTCCGGGACAGGGAGGGAGACCCAGTACTTC. Its translation is CSVAVSGTGRETQYF. The rearrangement uses TRBV29-1 and TRBJ2-5; 9 bases agree with TRBD1. The junction had 11 bases not matched to a gene; V was cut back by 4 bases and J by 5 bases. The germline V gene encodes CDR1 SQVTM and CDR2 ANQGSEA. The CDR3 totals 15 residues.

In DNA, the CDR3 is TGTGCCAGCAGCTTCGGGACTAGCGGGGGCGCCCCGCCAGATACGCAGTATTTT. This gives the protein CASSFGTSGGAPPDTQYF. The chain joins TRBV11-3 to TRBJ2-3; 14 bases fit TRBD2. The CDR3 is 18 residues long. V shed 3 bases, J shed 4 bases, and the junction held 9 bases outside the gene matches. Germline lookup yields CDR1 SGHNT and CDR2 YENEEA.

The J gene is TRBJ1-4, the V gene TRBV6-1, with 8 bases lining up with TRBD1. Germline loops: CDR1 MNHNS, CDR2 SASEGT. The J segment lost 4 bases and the V segment lost 7 bases, leaving 8 bases of the junction unmatched. This CDR3 has 15 amino acids. The CDR3 loop is CASTPGQAINEKLFF. The CDR3 DNA reads TGTGCCAGCACCCCGGGACAGGCGATTAATGAAAAACTGTTTTTT.

The chain joins TRBV14 to TRBJ1-2; D might be TRBD1 (5 bases). Per germline, CDR1 SGHDN and CDR2 FVKESK. The CDR3 covers 13 residues. V lost 4 bases, J lost 7 bases, and 13 bases lay in between. The CDR3 DNA is TGTGCCAGCAGCCCCCGGAGGGACTTTGGCTACACCTTC. Translated: CASSPRRDFGYTF.

This clone was counted only a few times. J is TRBJ2-1 and V is TRBV7-9; 10 bases map to TRBD1. V lost 5 bases, J lost 7 bases, and 11 bases stayed unmatched. The CDR3 length is 16 residues. From germline, CDR1 is SEHNR and CDR2 FQNEAQ (reference sequence). CDR3 residues: CASSNRDRGLGNEQFF. In nucleotides, the CDR3 is TGTGCCAGCAGCAACCGGGACAGGGGCTTGGGGAATGAGCAGTTCTTC.

J is TRBJ2-4 and V is TRBV19, with 10 bases that match TRBD1. Per the germline V gene, CDR1 is LNHDA and CDR2 is SQIVND (reference sequence). The CDR3 consists of 15 residues. Germline trimming cut 6 bases from V and 8 bases from J; bases unmatched to any gene: 10. The CDR3 bases are TGTGCCAGTAGAACCGGGACAGGGGATATAGACATTCAGTACTTC. Translated, it gives CASRTGTGDIDIQYF.

The chain uses TRBV6-6 and TRBJ1-1; tentatively, D is TRBD1 (6 bases). Germline V gene lookup returns CDR1 MNHNY and CDR2 SVGAGI (reference sequence). Between the trimmed V and J ends, which lost 7 bases and 0 bases, there was a span of 12 bases. This CDR3 spans 14 amino acids. CDR3 in amino acids: CASKGGGLNTEAFF. CDR3 coding DNA: TGTGCCAGCAAAGGGGGGGGTTTGAACACTGAAGCTTTCTTT.

V is TRBV19 and J is TRBJ2-3; D not certain. The CDR3 loop spans 13 amino acids. V shed 7 bases and J shed 4 bases, with 12 bases lying between them. Germline-derived CDR1 and CDR2 are LNHDA and SQIVND (reference sequence). The CDR3 reads CASKMRASDTQYF. In nucleotides, the CDR3 is TGTGCCAGTAAAATGCGCGCTTCAGATACGCAGTATTTT.

The CDR3 bases are TGCAGCGTGGACCGCGGGGGACAAACATTCCCTGAAGCTTTCTTT. Protein sequence: CSVDRGGQTFPEAFF. The rearrangement uses TRBV29-1 and TRBJ1-1; D possibly corresponds to TRBD1 (6 bases). V was pared by 6 bases and J by 6 bases, with 23 bases between. This CDR3 has 15 residues. Germline CDR1 reads SQVTM; CDR2 reads ANQGSEA.

V usage is TRBV9 and J usage is TRBJ1-4; 11 bases map to TRBD1. CDR1 is SGDLS, CDR2 YYNGEE, per germline. The ends lost 3 bases at V and 7 bases at J; junction bases unmatched: 8. This CDR3 is 16 amino acids long. The CDR3 is CASSEGQGAPGEKLFF. The DNA for the CDR3 is TGTGCCAGCAGCGAAGGACAGGGGGCGCCGGGTGAAAAACTGTTTTTT.

On this clone itself: The junction and the germline gene differ at one end; a read error may be behind it. The genes are TRBV7-7 and TRBJ2-5; maybe TRBD2 (6 bases). Germline CDR1 is SSHAT and CDR2 is FNYEAQ (reference sequence). This CDR3 comprises 14 residues. CDR3 region: CASSIRDYQETQYF. Here the CDR3 DNA reads TGTGCTAGCAGTATCCGGGACTACCAAGAGACCCAGTACTTC.

J is TRBJ1-2 and V is TRBV2; 7 bases map to TRBD1. Germline CDR1 reads SNHLY; CDR2 reads FYNNEI. Losses at the gene ends were 7 bases for V and 3 bases for J; bases not matched to a gene: 11. The CDR3 loop spans 15 amino acids. The CDR3 nucleotides read TGTGCCAGCATTCTGGACAGGACACTCCACTATGGCTACACCTTC. Its protein is CASILDRTLHYGYTF.

The CDR3 spells CAWKRGLGAGELFF. CDR3 DNA sequence: TGTGCCTGGAAGCGGGGGCTAGGGGCCGGGGAGCTGTTTTTT. The chain employs TRBV30 and TRBJ2-2; 8 bases line up with TRBD2. This CDR3 contains 14 residues. The ends lost 4 bases at V and 6 bases at J; junction bases unmatched: 7. Germline V CDR1 and CDR2: GTSNPN, SVGIG (reference sequence).

The chain combines TRBV5-1 with TRBJ2-4, with 9 bases that match TRBD1. Germline trimming cut 1 base from V and 16 bases from J; bases unmatched to any gene: 9. Germline-derived CDR1 and CDR2 are SGHRS and YFSETQ. The CDR3 extends over 13 amino acids. CDR3 loop: CASSLPRQGVLYF. In DNA form, the CDR3 reads TGCGCCAGCAGCTTGCCCAGACAGGGGGTACTATACTTC.

CDR3 coding DNA: TGTGCCAGCAGGACAGGGACTGATAACTATGGCTACACCTTC. This codes for CASRTGTDNYGYTF. The chain links TRBV5-4 to TRBJ1-2, with TRBD1 matching 7 bases. Per the germline V gene, CDR1 is SGHNT and CDR2 is YYREEE (reference sequence). V was pared by 5 bases and J by 1 base, with 5 bases of the junction left unmatched. CDR3 size: 14 residues.

The chain is built from TRBV2 and TRBJ1-6, with D perhaps TRBD1 (6 bases). V lost 7 bases, J lost 7 bases, and 17 bases lay in between. The CDR3 extends over 15 amino acids. Germline-derived CDR1 and CDR2 are SNHLY and FYNNEI. CDR3 sequence (DNA): TGTGCCAGCAAAGGGGGGGCAGGAGCCAATTCACCCCTCCACTTT. Translating gives CASKGGAGANSPLHF. Combining the CDR3 with reference TRBV2 and TRBJ1-6 gives the whole variable domain EPEVTQTPSHQVTQMGQEVILRCVPISNHLYFYWYRQILGQKVEFLVSFYNNEISEKSEIFDDQFSVERPDGSNFTLKIRSTKLEDSAMYFCASKGGAGANSPLHFGNGTRLTVT.

This clone has a handful of counts. V gene TRBV5-4 combines with J gene TRBJ2-4; possibly TRBD1 for D (6 bases). The CDR3 has 17 residues. V was cut by 4 bases and J by 0 bases, with 17 bases left in between. From germline, CDR1 is SGHNT and CDR2 YYREEE (reference sequence). The CDR3 loop is CASSLRDNFIAKNIQYF. For the CDR3, the DNA is TGTGCCAGCAGCCTCCGGGACAACTTTATAGCCAAAAACATTCAGTACTTC.

The CDR3 region has the DNA TGTGCCAGCAGTTACTCCGACACGAACTATGGCTACACCTTC. Protein: CASSYSDTNYGYTF. The chain combines TRBV6-5 with TRBJ1-2; D not certain. Trimming shortened V by 0 bases and J by 2 bases, and 7 bases separated the two germline ends. CDR3 length equals 14 residues. Germline values: CDR1 MNHEY, CDR2 SVGAGI.

This clone was picked up a small number of times. The gene calls are TRBV11-3 and TRBJ1-1; a possible D gene is TRBD1 (5 bases). Germline V gene lookup returns CDR1 SGHNT and CDR2 YENEEA. There are 16 residues in the CDR3. Trimming stripped 1 base from V and 1 base from J, with 13 bases between. CDR3 loop: CASSLGGGMENTEAFF. Written as DNA, the CDR3 is TGTGCCAGCAGCTTAGGGGGGGGTATGGAGAACACTGAAGCTTTCTTT.

The chain links TRBV10-3 to TRBJ2-1; D is uncertain. The CDR3 has 11 residues. Germline V gene lookup returns CDR1 ENHRY and CDR2 SYGVKD. V was pared by 0 bases and J by 10 bases, with 4 bases between. CDR3 coding DNA: TGTGCCATCAGTGAGTCCAGGGAGCAGTTCTTC. Its protein product is CAISESREQFF.

The chain carries TRBV6-1 and TRBJ2-7; D ambiguous. This CDR3 has 12 residues. Trimming stripped 6 bases from V and 2 bases from J, with 8 bases between. The germline gives CDR1 MNHNS, CDR2 SASEGT. The CDR3 sequence is CASSVIAYEQYF. The CDR3 DNA reads TGTGCCAGCAGCGTAATCGCCTACGAGCAGTACTTC.

For this clone: The germline gene is not matched at one end of the junction; a read error may be the cause. The chain uses TRBV5-6 and TRBJ1-2; 7 nucleotides match TRBD1. Germline CDR1 is SGHDT and CDR2 is YYEEEE. This CDR3 spans 12 amino acids. CDR3 DNA: TGTGCCAGCGCCGGAACAGGGGCTGGCTACCCCTTC. Protein product: CASAGTGAGYPF.

By its share, this clone is medium-sized. The chain couples TRBV6-4 to TRBJ2-6; TRBD1 matches 8 bases. The V segment lost 3 bases and the J segment 2 bases; nucleotides outside the gene matches: 3. Germline V gives CDR1 MRHNA, CDR2 SNTAGT. The CDR3 loop spans 16 amino acids. The CDR3 DNA is TGTGCCAGCAGTGAGGCGGGACAGGCTGGGGCCAACGTCCTGACTTTC. This encodes CASSEAGQAGANVLTF.

J is TRBJ2-5 and V is TRBV29-1; D gene uncertain. Germline loops: CDR1 SQVTM, CDR2 ANQGSEA. The CDR3 sequence is 11 residues long. V was pared by 6 bases and J by 2 bases, with 7 bases between. CDR3 nucleotides: TGCAGCGTCTCCGGGCAAGAGACCCAGTACTTC. Its translation is CSVSGQETQYF.

The sample holds a few counts of this clone. This rearrangement joins TRBV30 to TRBJ1-3; D is unclear. Trimming cost V 3 bases and J 4 bases, with 7 bases left between them. From germline, CDR1 is GTSNPN and CDR2 SVGIG (reference sequence). This CDR3 has 12 residues. CDR3: CAWRAFGNTIYF. The CDR3 region has the DNA TGTGCCTGGAGGGCCTTCGGAAACACCATATATTTT.